Described below is a single TCR beta chain sequence and its context. Its antigen is unknown. From CD4+ cells came CD45RA+ naive and CD45RA-negative memory subsets. The table came from immunoSEQ multiplex PCR; TCRdb's copy has only in-frame clones and leaves some out. Of more than 2,000,000 clones listed, about 92% were seen once; the top ten hold around 0.14%. The sample belongs to a study of shared clonotypes between healthy human individuals. Overall study context: Donors consisted of two women and three men between 18 and 49. Three plates were used per donor for CD4 naive, three for CD4 memory, two for CD8 naive and one for CD8 memory.

General study results and limits: Compared with memory subsets, naive subsets generally had larger estimated richness.

Germline lookup yields CDR1 LGHNA and CDR2 YSLEER. This CDR3 region has 14 residues. V shed 1 base and J shed 8 bases, with 14 bases lying between them. The TCR sequence derives from a man between 18 and 35 years old in good health. The chain has TRBV4-3 and TRBJ1-2; tentatively, D is TRBD1 (6 bases). The source material was naive CD4+ T cells sorted from blood. The subset: CD45RA+ positively selected. Here the CDR3 reads CASSQVNREEGYTF. The CDR3 DNA is TGCGCCAGCAGCCAAGTCAACAGGGAGGAAGGCTACACCTTC.